The rows below give T cell receptor beta chains drawn from one sample of a study of blood T cell repertoires in COVID-19. The protocol was immunoSEQ multiplex PCR, while the TCRdb copy is restricted to in-frame clones and leaves out a portion. The table shows 70,000 or so clones, with more than 75% occurring only once. The specimen was peripheral blood. The receptors were sampled from a woman aged 80 or older with active or convalescent COVID-19. CDR3s include the opening cysteine and the closing phenylalanine or tryptophan. Fields, in order: clone size, D gene, J gene, V gene, CDR3 DNA, CDR3 protein. The D gene is left open where the match is weak. Size values are once, few and many counts, or a class for expanded clones, and some rows have none.

clone size: -
D gene: -
J gene: TRBJ2-7
V gene: TRBV2
CDR3 DNA: TGTGCCAGCAGTGAACTCCTTTGGGGGGAAGGGGTTCCCTACGAGCAGTACTTC
CDR3 protein: CASSELLWGEGVPYEQYF

clone size: -
D gene: -
J gene: TRBJ1-2
V gene: TRBV5-6
CDR3 DNA: TGTGCCAGCAGCCCGTATGGTACAGAAGGCTACACCTTC
CDR3 protein: CASSPYGTEGYTF

clone size: -
D gene: -
J gene: TRBJ1-1
V gene: TRBV19
CDR3 DNA: TGTGCCAGTGGGCCTTATAGGGGGTCGAACACTGAAGCTTTCTTT
CDR3 protein: CASGPYRGSNTEAFF

clone size: -
D gene: TRBD1
J gene: TRBJ1-6
V gene: TRBV7-2
CDR3 DNA: TGTGCCAGCAGCTTGGACAGGGGATTTTATAATTCACCCCTCCACTTT
CDR3 protein: CASSLDRGFYNSPLHF

clone size: once
D gene: TRBD1
J gene: TRBJ1-2
V gene: TRBV2
CDR3 DNA: TGTGCCAGCCGACAGGGGGCCGCCTACTATGGCTACACCTTC
CDR3 protein: CASRQGAAYYGYTF

clone size: -
D gene: -
J gene: TRBJ2-7
V gene: TRBV5-1
CDR3 DNA: TGCGCCAGCAGCTTAGGGGAGGGGGGCTACGAGCAGTACTTC
CDR3 protein: CASSLGEGGYEQYF

clone size: once
D gene: TRBD1
J gene: TRBJ2-3
V gene: TRBV28
CDR3 DNA: TGTGCCAGCAAGTGGACAGGGGGCGCCGATACGCAGTATTTT
CDR3 protein: CASKWTGGADTQYF

clone size: once
D gene: TRBD2
J gene: TRBJ2-3
V gene: TRBV19
CDR3 DNA: TGTGCCAGTAGTATCGGGCTAGCGGGGCTCACAGATACGCAGTATTTT
CDR3 protein: CASSIGLAGLTDTQYF

clone size: few
D gene: TRBD1
J gene: TRBJ1-2
V gene: TRBV5-4
CDR3 DNA: TGTGCCAGCAGCTTCCCGACAGGGCCTAACTATGGCTACACCTTC
CDR3 protein: CASSFPTGPNYGYTF

clone size: few
D gene: TRBD1
J gene: TRBJ2-7
V gene: TRBV20-1
CDR3 DNA: TGCAGTGCTAGTACAGGGGTCTACGAGCAGTACTTC
CDR3 protein: CSASTGVYEQYF

clone size: once
D gene: -
J gene: TRBJ1-4
V gene: TRBV6-2/TRBV6-3
CDR3 DNA: TGTGCCAGCAGTCGCGATTTGTTGGTCACCAAACTGTTTTTT
CDR3 protein: CASSRDLLVTKLFF

clone size: few
D gene: -
J gene: TRBJ1-1
V gene: TRBV25-1
CDR3 DNA: TGTGCCAGCAGTTCAGGGTTGGGTGAAGCTTTCTTT
CDR3 protein: CASSSGLGEAFF